This TCR beta chain was sequenced for a study of shared clonotypes between healthy human individuals (dated by TCRdb to 2019 to 2021). Describing the broader study: The cohort included three men and a couple of women between 18 and 49 years of age. For each donor, CD4 naive and CD4 memory were each given three plates, CD8 naive was given two plates, and CD8 memory was given one plate. Blood TCR repertoires of about five healthy adults were deeply sequenced to estimate repertoire size and the extent of clonotype sharing between individuals. To increase sequencing depth and limit assay-specific biases, TCR repertoire library preparation and sequencing were carried out by different laboratories using diverse techniques. Each donor's leukapheresis produced roughly between about 0.8 and 10 billion PBMCs. General conclusions and limits of the study: Sharing across several donors was observed for around 4.8% of naive CD4, less than 4% of naive CD8, roughly 2.3% of memory CD4, and less than 0.45% of memory CD8 clonotypes. The genetic and exposure-history diversity represented was limited by the small number of donors. Estimated clonotype richness was generally larger for naive than for memory subsets. Only blood was sampled, and tissue TCR repertoires likely differ from those in blood. Based on pairwise subsampling, the degree of clonotype sharing among donors was expected to be affected by sequencing depth. Higher generation probabilities were observed for clonotypes shared by all four sorted-subset donors than for non-shared clonotypes. Even with the large sequencing depth, rarefaction of the sorted-subset datasets indicated that sequencing was incomplete.

For this chain, trimming is 7 bases at the V end and 5 bases at the J end, and the number of junction bases without a gene match is 8. The germline V gene (reference sequence) provides CDR1 SEHNR and CDR2 FQNEAQ. The CDR3 contains 15 residues, cysteine and phenylalanine counted. The sequence is cut down to CDR3 DNA, 45 bases in frame from base 1. TCR CDR3 regions were amplified from genomic DNA by multiplex PCR using the deep immunoSEQ assay. Extracted genomic DNA from each cell subset was spread evenly across all wells of several immunoSEQ 96-well plates, with each plate serving as a replicate. For sorted subsets, roughly 200 ng of genomic DNA, equivalent to tens of thousands of T cell genomes, went into each replicate PCR. Purified libraries were measured with a Qubit 3.0 fluorometer, size-checked on a Bioanalyzer 2100, and measured again with the KAPA Library Quantification kit. Every immunoSEQ 96-well plate was sequenced on a dedicated single-read 150-cycle Illumina NextSeq 550 flow cell. From the authors' description of their analysis: Because the immunoSEQ output included only junctional sequences and no quality scores, the filtering could not be the same as the filtering used for full-length reads. Sequences were annotated with PyIR, a Python wrapper for IgBLAST v1.9, using IMGT germline references to assign V/J genes and CDR3. Reads with weak V/J assignments (E-value above 1e-6), missing CDR3, stop codons, out-of-frame junctions, or ambiguous translated residues were removed. V3J clonotypes were defined as sequences sharing the same inferred V gene, J gene, and CDR3 amino acid sequence. Percentage overlap between repertoires was computed as shared unique clonotypes divided by the size of the smaller repertoire. RTK rarefaction, the Chao1 estimator, and Recon v2.1 estimates of unobserved clonotypes were used to assess repertoire richness. Generation probabilities were computed with OLGA for all TCRbeta clonotypes obtained by the gDNA method from several donors. What TCRdb holds here is the immuneACCESS table cut down to in-frame rearrangements. Part of the clones is not present; checked against another copy, under half of the missing clones reflect an unresolved V gene, and the others are unexplained. The D gene and trimming were derived from the DNA, and the V and J assignments and clone size from that table. In this sample the table shows about 680,000 clones, 92% of which occur a single time. Roughly 24% of the sample belongs to the ten largest clones.

This clone was observed a single time. It lacks a known antigen. No per-base quality is available; no much larger clone lies one base away. For the CD8 naive samples, CD45RO-negative cells were positively selected for CCR7, yielding a CD45RA+CCR7+ population from which TemRA cells were excluded. Donors were healthy HIV-negative adults with no recently reported acute infections or vaccinations. Only Caucasian adults living in Nashville, Tennessee, USA were represented among the donors. Blood was obtained by leukapheresis, after which PBMCs were separated by Ficoll-Histopaque density gradient centrifugation and cryopreserved in liquid nitrogen vapor phase. Analytical flow cytometry was used to check the purity and quantity of every magnetically sorted T cell population. Each sorted fraction had its genomic DNA isolated and then quantified by UV absorbance on a Nanodrop 2000c.

The chain couples TRBV7-9 to TRBJ2-2, and 9 junctional nucleotides match TRBD2. The TCR originated in a man younger than 40 in good health. Specimen: naive CD8+ T cells sorted from blood. What this sample's cell subset or site label stands for: CD45RA+CCR7+. The sequenced DNA is TGTGCCAGCACCTATAGCGGGAGATCGACCGGGGAGCTGTTTTTT. It codes for CASTYSGRSTGELFF.